The table lists the clone carrying this T cell receptor beta chain with a few counts. From germline, CDR1 is LNHDA and CDR2 SQIVND (reference sequence). V lost 4 bases and J lost 1, with 10 bases in between. The CDR3 contains 14 residues. The data were obtained in a study of blood T cell repertoires in COVID-19. As processed by the authors: Estimation of nucleated cell counts was performed using reference gene primer amplification. Assay: immunoSEQ multiplex PCR; the TCRdb copy retains only in-frame clones and omits some. The V and J calls and clone size are taken from that table; D and trimming were inferred from the DNA. The data show around 130,000 clones, around 85% seen once.

Sequenced: peripheral blood. The chain couples TRBV19 to TRBJ2-5; D might be TRBD1 (6 bases). This receptor was taken from a human donor in a cohort sampled during active COVID-19. The CDR3, as DNA: TGTGCCAGTAGTACCCGGGACACCCAAGAGACCCAGTACTTC. The encoded protein is CASSTRDTQETQYF.